This is a list of T cell receptor beta chains from one sample in a study of T cell repertoires in cytomegalovirus infection. These TCRs are of unknown antigen specificity. TCRdb re-derived calls from the reads in MiXCR, one entry per CDR3 protein. The data show nearly 70,000 distinct CDR3 sequences, more than 20% seen once. The sequenced material came from PBMCs, sequenced either directly or after in vitro stimulation (not recorded which). These receptors were obtained from a human donor in good health (CMV status not recorded). Some clones in this sample may be carry-over from other donors' samples. Each CDR3 is given with its conserved first and last residue. The D gene is left open where the match is weak. The size field is filled for only some rows; it gives once, few, many or a size class.

cdr3_nt | cdr3_aa | v_call | d_call | clone_size | j_call
TGTGCCAGCAGCTTAGTAGGAGGTCCGCGGGTTGGGGAGACCCAGTACTTC | CASSLVGGPRVGETQYF | TRBV7-2 | - | many | TRBJ2-5
TGTGCCAGCAGCCAAGACCCACGCGAGCAGTACTTC | CASSQDPREQYF | TRBV4-2 | - | - | TRBJ2-7
TGCAGCGACCGAACAGGGACGACGAACACCGGGGAGCTGTTTTTT | CSDRTGTTNTGELFF | TRBV29-1 | - | - | TRBJ2-2
TGTGCCAGCATGCAGGGGTTATTGACTGAAGCTTTCTTT | CASMQGLLTEAFF | TRBV6-1 | - | - | TRBJ1-1
TGTGCCAGCAGTTACACAAGACAGTACGGACACTATCAGCCCCAGCATTTT | CASSYTRQYGHYQPQHF | TRBV6-5 | - | many | TRBJ1-5
TGTGCCAGCACCCCTGACGGACGGAGGACTGAAGCTTTCTTT | CASTPDGRRTEAFF | TRBV2 | - | few | TRBJ1-1
TGTGCCAGCAGCGACCTGCAGGGCCTGGGCTTAAGTAATGAGCAGTTCTTC | CASSDLQGLGLSNEQFF | TRBV11-1 | - | few | TRBJ2-1
TGTGCCAGCAGGGACAGGGTGAAGAATCAGCCCCAGCATTTT | CASRDRVKNQPQHF | TRBV19 | TRBD1 | - | TRBJ1-5
TGTGCCAGCCGACTAGCGGGAGAGACCCAGTACTTC | CASRLAGETQYF | TRBV7-2 | TRBD2 | many | TRBJ2-5
TGTGCCAGCAGCTTAGGACTAGCGGAGGGCAATGAGCAGTTCTTC | CASSLGLAEGNEQFF | TRBV7-2 | TRBD2 | - | TRBJ2-1
TGTGCCAGCAGTACCTGGACTAGCGGGAACAATGAGCAGTTCTTC | CASSTWTSGNNEQFF | TRBV6-1 | TRBD2 | few | TRBJ2-1
TGCAGCGTTGAAAGGGTAGGGGACCAAACCTACGAGCAGTACTTC | CSVERVGDQTYEQYF | TRBV29-1 | - | once | TRBJ2-7
TGTGCCACCACGATCGTAGCGGGAGGATTCAATGAGCAGTTCTTC | CATTIVAGGFNEQFF | TRBV15 | TRBD2 | - | TRBJ2-1
TGTGCCAGCAGCTTGCTCTTAGGGGGCGAGCAGTTCTTC | CASSLLLGGEQFF | TRBV5-6 | TRBD1 | few | TRBJ2-1
TGTGCCAGCAGCCAAGATAGACTAACCGGGGAGCTGTTTTTT | CASSQDRLTGELFF | TRBV3-1 | - | - | TRBJ2-2
TGCAGCGCCCAGTGGGGGTTGAATGAGCAGTTCTTC | CSAQWGLNEQFF | TRBV29-1 | - | - | TRBJ2-1
TGTGCCAGCAGCCCCCATGGGGGGGGGAGAGGCGAGCAGTACTTC | CASSPHGGGRGEQYF | TRBV7-3 | TRBD2 | many | TRBJ2-7
TGTGCCAGCAGCCCACCTTGGGGCCCGTACGAGCAGTACTTC | CASSPPWGPYEQYF | TRBV7-9 | - | many | TRBJ2-7
TGCAGTGCTAGTCCGGGACAGGGAAGACGGGAAGCTTTCTTT | CSASPGQGRREAFF | TRBV20-1 | TRBD1 | few | TRBJ1-1
TGTGCCAGCAGTTTAAACAGATACTACGAGCAGTACTTC | CASSLNRYYEQYF | TRBV28 | - | few | TRBJ2-7
TGCGCCAGCAGCTTGGGGCAGTACAATGAGCAGTTCTTC | CASSLGQYNEQFF | TRBV5-1 | - | - | TRBJ2-1
TGTGCCAGCAGCCGCCGACTAGCGGGAGGGCCGAATACGCAGTATTTT | CASSRRLAGGPNTQYF | TRBV7-2 | TRBD2 | - | TRBJ2-3
TGTGCCAGCAGTCCGTCCGGGACCGTCACTGAAGCTTTCTTT | CASSPSGTVTEAFF | TRBV12-3/TRBV12-4 | - | few | TRBJ1-1
TGTGCCAGCAGTTTAGGAAATAGCGGGACCATCCGGGGGAGAGAGCAGTTCTTC | CASSLGNSGTIRGREQFF | TRBV28 | TRBD2 | - | TRBJ2-1
TGTGCCAGCAGCCCCGAGCGGGGGCTCACAGATACGCAGTATTTT | CASSPERGLTDTQYF | TRBV4-1 | TRBD2 | - | TRBJ2-3
TGTGCCAGCAGTCCAGTAGACAGATCCCCCTACAATGAGCAGTTCTTC | CASSPVDRSPYNEQFF | TRBV28 | - | - | TRBJ2-1
TGTGCCAGCAGCCCACCGGGGCAACAGAGGGGCTACACCTTC | CASSPPGQQRGYTF | TRBV7-2 | - | many | TRBJ1-2
TGTGCCAGCAGGATATTCAATGAGCAGTTCTTC | CASRIFNEQFF | TRBV12-3/TRBV12-4 | - | few | TRBJ2-1
TGCGCCAGCAGCGAAAGTAGCGGGAGAGGCACAGATACGCAGTATTTT | CASSESSGRGTDTQYF | TRBV4-1 | TRBD2 | - | TRBJ2-3
TGTGCCAGCAGTTATGGAGGGATCTACGAGCAGTACTTC | CASSYGGIYEQYF | TRBV6-2/TRBV6-3 | - | few | TRBJ2-7
TGTGCCAGCAGCTCTCCCCCCGGACAGGGCATTGAAGCTTTCTTT | CASSSPPGQGIEAFF | TRBV7-2 | TRBD1 | many | TRBJ1-1
TGTGCCAGCAGTGAATTCGCAGGAGCCAATTCACCCCTCCACTTT | CASSEFAGANSPLHF | TRBV25-1 | - | few | TRBJ1-6
TGTGCCAGCAGCTGGGACACCCCTGGCGACGAGCAGTACTTC | CASSWDTPGDEQYF | TRBV7-8 | - | - | TRBJ2-7
TGTGCCAGCAGCACACCATGGGACCTAAGGAGGGGAACTAATGAAAAACTGTTTTTT | CASSTPWDLRRGTNEKLFF | TRBV7-6 | - | - | TRBJ1-4
TGTGCCAGCAGCCGGGGGGGGTACAATGAGCAGTTCTTC | CASSRGGYNEQFF | TRBV7-2 | TRBD2 | few | TRBJ2-1
TGTGCCAGCAGCTTAGTAGCGGGAACCCTCTCCTACGAGCAGTACTTC | CASSLVAGTLSYEQYF | TRBV7-9 | TRBD2 | many | TRBJ2-7
TGTGCCAGTAGTACACAGGGGGCTCAAGAGACCCAGTACTTC | CASSTQGAQETQYF | TRBV19 | TRBD1 | - | TRBJ2-5
TGTGCCAGCAGCTTATGGCGGGACTATGCAACCACCGGGGAGCTGTTTTTT | CASSLWRDYATTGELFF | TRBV7-2 | TRBD2 | few | TRBJ2-2
TGTGCCAGCAGCAAGGGACAGGGGATGTCACCCCTCCACTTT | CASSKGQGMSPLHF | TRBV7-2 | TRBD1 | many | TRBJ1-6
TGTGCCAGCAGTTTAGGCAGGGCCCTAGATACGCAGTATTTT | CASSLGRALDTQYF | TRBV12-3/TRBV12-4 | - | many | TRBJ2-3
TGTGCCAGCAGCTTAGCGGGAGCAGGCATTGATGAGCAGTTCTTC | CASSLAGAGIDEQFF | TRBV3-1 | TRBD2 | few | TRBJ2-1
TGTGCCAGCAGTTACTCGATATCAAGCCCAAGCACCGGACACCACCAAGAGACCCAGTACTTC | CASSYSISSPSTGHHQETQYF | TRBV6-6 | - | few | TRBJ2-5
TGTGCCAGCAGCCTAATAGCGGGAGGGTTCGGGGAGACCCAGTACTTC | CASSLIAGGFGETQYF | TRBV7-6 | TRBD2 | few | TRBJ2-5
TGTGCCAGCAGCCAATACCGGGACAGGGGAGATGGCTACACCTTC | CASSQYRDRGDGYTF | TRBV7-2 | TRBD1 | many | TRBJ1-2
TGTGCCAGCAGCTTAGCGCCGGGGGGGAGGGAGACCCAGTACTTC | CASSLAPGGRETQYF | TRBV7-2 | TRBD2 | many | TRBJ2-5
TGTGCCAGCAGTTACTCAGCGGGGGGTCAGCCCCAGCATTTT | CASSYSAGGQPQHF | TRBV6-2/TRBV6-3 | - | - | TRBJ1-5
TGTGCCAGCAGCCGCTCGACCGAGGGCTATGGCTACACCTTC | CASSRSTEGYGYTF | TRBV12-3/TRBV12-4 | - | - | TRBJ1-2
TGTGCCAGCAGCTTAGTGACGGGCCGCCAAACTTACAATGAGCAGTTCTTC | CASSLVTGRQTYNEQFF | TRBV7-8 | - | many | TRBJ2-1
TGTGCCAGTAGTGCCGGGACTACAGATACGCAGTATTTT | CASSAGTTDTQYF | TRBV19 | - | - | TRBJ2-3
TGTGCCAGCAGCCCCACGCGGGAACACGAGCAGTACTTC | CASSPTREHEQYF | TRBV7-2 | - | - | TRBJ2-7
TGTGCCTGGAGTCAGGGACTAGCGGGACCAGATACGCAGTATTTT | CAWSQGLAGPDTQYF | TRBV30 | TRBD2 | - | TRBJ2-3
TGTGCCACCAGTGAGCCCGGACAGGAACGCAATGAGCAGTTCTTC | CATSEPGQERNEQFF | TRBV24-1 | TRBD1 | - | TRBJ2-1
TGTGCCAGCAGCTTAGCTCGGACTCACTACAATGAGCAGTTCTTC | CASSLARTHYNEQFF | TRBV7-8 | - | few | TRBJ2-1
TGTGCCAGCAGCTTAGTCTACGAGCAGTACTTC | CASSLVYEQYF | TRBV7-2 | - | - | TRBJ2-7
TGCGCCAGCAGCCAGGCTATAGACAATGAGCAGTTCTTC | CASSQAIDNEQFF | TRBV4-1 | - | - | TRBJ2-1